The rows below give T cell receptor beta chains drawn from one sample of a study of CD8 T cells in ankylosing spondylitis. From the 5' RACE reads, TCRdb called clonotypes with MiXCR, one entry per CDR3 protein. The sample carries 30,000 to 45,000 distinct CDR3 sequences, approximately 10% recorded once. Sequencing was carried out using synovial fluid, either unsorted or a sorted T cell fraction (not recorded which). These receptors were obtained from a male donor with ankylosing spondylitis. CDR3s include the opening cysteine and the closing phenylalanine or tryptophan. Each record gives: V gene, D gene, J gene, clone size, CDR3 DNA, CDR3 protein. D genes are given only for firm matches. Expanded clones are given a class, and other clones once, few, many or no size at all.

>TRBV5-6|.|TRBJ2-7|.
TGTGCCAGCAGCTCCGCCACCTACGAGCAGTACTTC
CASSSATYEQYF
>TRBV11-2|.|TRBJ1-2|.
TGTGCCAGCAGCTTAAACCGCTATGGCTACACCTTC
CASSLNRYGYTF
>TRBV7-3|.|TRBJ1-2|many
TGTGCCAGCAGCTTTCCGGGGGGTTTGGGCTACACCTTC
CASSFPGGLGYTF
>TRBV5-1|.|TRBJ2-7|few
TGCGCCAGCAGCCGGACCGGCTCCTACGAGCAGTACTTC
CASSRTGSYEQYF
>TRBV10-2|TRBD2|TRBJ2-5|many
TGCGCCAGCACCGAGGGCCTAGCGGGAGGTGGAGAGACCCAGTACTTC
CASTEGLAGGGETQYF
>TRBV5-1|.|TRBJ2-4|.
TGCGCCAGCAGCCCCGCCGGGGCGGGCCAAAACATTCAGTACTTC
CASSPAGAGQNIQYF
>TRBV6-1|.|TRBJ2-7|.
TGTGCCAGCAGTGAATTTGGGACGACTTCCGACGACTTC
CASSEFGTTSDDF
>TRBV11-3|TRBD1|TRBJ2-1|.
TGTGCCAGCAGCTTGGGGACAGGGGGCTTTGAGCAGTTCTTC
CASSLGTGGFEQFF
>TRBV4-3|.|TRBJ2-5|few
TGCGCCAGCAGCCAAGATTTCCGGCGGGGAGGCCAAGAGACCCAGTACTTC
CASSQDFRRGGQETQYF
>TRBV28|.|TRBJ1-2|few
TGTGCCAGCAGTTGGGGGATGGACAGAACTTATGGCTACACCTTC
CASSWGMDRTYGYTF
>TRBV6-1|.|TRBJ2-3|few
TGTGCCAGCAGCCGATCGATGGGCAGGAGGACAGATACGCAGTATTTT
CASSRSMGRRTDTQYF
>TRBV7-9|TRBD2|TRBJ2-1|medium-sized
TGTGCCAGCAGCTCAGGTACTAGCGGGAGGAATGAGCAGTTCTTC
CASSSGTSGRNEQFF
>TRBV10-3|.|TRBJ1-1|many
TGTGCCATCAGTGAGCCTCAGGGAGGCAGCATGAACACTGAAGCTTTCTTT
CAISEPQGGSMNTEAFF
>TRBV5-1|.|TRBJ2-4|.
TGCGCCAGCAGCAAAGGACGAGACTCAGCCAAAAACATTCAGTACTTC
CASSKGRDSAKNIQYF
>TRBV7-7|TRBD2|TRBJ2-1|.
TGTGCCAGCAGCCCAAGCGGGATCAACAATGAGCAGTTCTTC
CASSPSGINNEQFF
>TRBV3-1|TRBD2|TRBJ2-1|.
TGTGCCAGCAGCCAAGACTCGGTAGCGGGAGCGGATGAGCAGTTCTTC
CASSQDSVAGADEQFF
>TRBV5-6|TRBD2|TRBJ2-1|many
TGTGCCAGCAGCTGGATGACTAGCGGGAGCCTCGGTGAGCAGTTCTTC
CASSWMTSGSLGEQFF
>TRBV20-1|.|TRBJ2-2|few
TGCAGTGCTAGAGCCCCCGGATTTCCGTTTTCGGGCGGGGAGCTGTTTTTT
CSARAPGFPFSGGELFF
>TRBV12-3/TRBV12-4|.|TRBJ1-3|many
TGTGCCAGCAGTTTTGGATCCTCTGGAAACACCATATATTTT
CASSFGSSGNTIYF
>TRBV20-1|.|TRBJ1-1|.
TGCAGTGTTATCACAGGGTGGACTGAAGCTTTCTTT
CSVITGWTEAFF
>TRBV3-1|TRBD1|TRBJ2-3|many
TGTGCCAGCAGCAGGACAGGGTTCGGAGATACGCAGTATTTT
CASSRTGFGDTQYF
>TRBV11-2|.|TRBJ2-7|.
TGTGCCAGCAGCTTAGAATTAGGGACGGGATCCTACGAGCAGTACTTC
CASSLELGTGSYEQYF
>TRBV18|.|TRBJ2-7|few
TGTGCCAGCTCACCGCCCCCGTCGGGGCAGGGCCACGAGCAGTACTTC
CASSPPPSGQGHEQYF
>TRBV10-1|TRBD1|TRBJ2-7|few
TGCGCCAGCAGTGAGTCTAACAGGGGGCACGAGCAGTACTTC
CASSESNRGHEQYF
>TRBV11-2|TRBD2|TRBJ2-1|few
TGTGCCAGCAGCTTAGTAGGGGGTCTAGCGGGAAACAATGAGCAGTTCTTC
CASSLVGGLAGNNEQFF
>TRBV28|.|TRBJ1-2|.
TGTGCCAGCAGTTTCGGCCCCGAGCGCTATGGCTACACCTTC
CASSFGPERYGYTF
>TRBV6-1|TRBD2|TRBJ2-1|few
TGTGCCAGCAGCTTGCGTTACGGGAGGGAGGGCGCCTACAATGAGCAGTTCTTC
CASSLRYGREGAYNEQFF
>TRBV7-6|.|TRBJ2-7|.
TGTGCCAGCAGCTTAGATATCGGCTGGTCCTACGAGCAGTACTTC
CASSLDIGWSYEQYF
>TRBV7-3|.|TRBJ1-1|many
TGTGCCAGCAGCTTAAGTAGTAGTCACACTGAAGCTTTCTTT
CASSLSSSHTEAFF
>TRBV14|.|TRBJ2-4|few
TGTGCCAGCAGCCAAGTGCAGATAGGCAAAAACATTCAGTACTTC
CASSQVQIGKNIQYF
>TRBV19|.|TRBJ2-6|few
TGTGCCACTTCCCAATTCGCGGCCGGGGCCAACGTCCTGACTTTC
CATSQFAAGANVLTF
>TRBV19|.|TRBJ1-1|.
TGTGCCAGTATGGGAACGTCTCAGCGGACTGAAGCTTTCTTT
CASMGTSQRTEAFF
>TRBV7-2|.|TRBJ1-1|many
TGTGCCAGCAGCTTAGCACCGGACCAGCAAACTTTCTTT
CASSLAPDQQTFF
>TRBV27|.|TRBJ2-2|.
TGTGCCAGCAGACTTTTTTTGCGGACCGGGGAGCTGTTTTTT
CASRLFLRTGELFF
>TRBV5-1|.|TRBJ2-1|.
TGCGCCAGCAGCGTACGGGACCAGTACAATGAGCAGTTCTTC
CASSVRDQYNEQFF